These T cell receptor beta chains were read from a single sample in a study of Ad26.COV2.S vaccination and SARS-CoV-2 variants. This table comes from immunoSEQ multiplex PCR, and its TCRdb copy is limited to in-frame clones, with some not included. In the table there are roughly 700,000 clones, roughly 90% of which are singletons. The sample here was peripheral blood, taken in a trial of Ad26.COV2.S vaccine versus placebo. The receptors were sampled from a person between 18 and 65 years old who received the Ad26.COV2.S COVID-19 vaccine or a placebo. CDR3s include the opening cysteine and the closing phenylalanine or tryptophan. The order of the fields is J gene, D gene, V gene, clone size, CDR3 DNA, CDR3 protein. D genes are given only for firm matches. Clone size is not always given. Where it is, it says once, few, many or a class for expanded clones.

TRBJ2-4,NA,TRBV12-3/TRBV12-4,NA,TGTGCCAGCAGTTTAGAGGGAAACATTCAGTACTTC,CASSLEGNIQYF
TRBJ1-1,NA,TRBV6-5,NA,TGTGCCAGCAGTTATCGGGCAAACACTGAAGCTTTCTTT,CASSYRANTEAFF
TRBJ1-1,TRBD1,TRBV18,NA,TGTGCCAGCTCCGACGAAAGACAGGGAGCTGCAGCTTTCTTT,CASSDERQGAAAFF
TRBJ2-1,TRBD2,TRBV24-1,NA,TGTGCCACCAGAGTACCGGGACTAGCGGGAGAAGGGTACAATGAGCAGTTCTTC,CATRVPGLAGEGYNEQFF
TRBJ1-1,TRBD1,TRBV30,NA,TGTGCCTATACAGGGGGGACTGAAGCTTTCTTT,CAYTGGTEAFF
TRBJ2-7,NA,TRBV2,NA,TGTGCCAGTGAAAGGGCTTACGAGCAGTACTTC,CASERAYEQYF
TRBJ2-7,NA,TRBV9,NA,TGTGCCAGCAGCAAGACGGGAAGTGAGCAGTACTTC,CASSKTGSEQYF
TRBJ2-1,TRBD2,TRBV5-4,NA,TGTGCCAGCAGCTTGGCCTACGGGGGAGGGAATGAGCAGTTCTTC,CASSLAYGGGNEQFF
TRBJ1-5,NA,TRBV5-3,NA,TGTGCCAGAAGCTTGGGTGCAGGGAATCAGCCCCAGCATTTT,CARSLGAGNQPQHF
TRBJ2-7,NA,TRBV12-3/TRBV12-4,NA,TGTGCCAGCAGCCACTCAGGCCCCTACGAGCAGTACTTC,CASSHSGPYEQYF
TRBJ2-5,NA,TRBV5-4,NA,TGTGCCAGCAGCCCGGGAGTAAGGCGGGGAGAGACCCAGTACTTC,CASSPGVRRGETQYF
TRBJ2-1,NA,TRBV18,NA,TGTGCCAGCTCACCCGGGCCTAGCTCCTACAATGAGCAGTTCTTC,CASSPGPSSYNEQFF
TRBJ2-2,TRBD2,TRBV2,NA,TGTGCCAGCAGTGGAGCGGGGGGCTACACCGGGGAGCTGTTTTTT,CASSGAGGYTGELFF
TRBJ1-1,NA,TRBV9,NA,TGTGCCAGCAGCGGAGTGGGGGGCGGATGGGGTGCAGGCACTGAAGCTTTCTTT,CASSGVGGGWGAGTEAFF
TRBJ2-3,TRBD2,TRBV27,NA,TGTGCCAGCAGACCCTCAGCGGGAGAGGGGGATACGCAGTATTTT,CASRPSAGEGDTQYF
TRBJ1-1,NA,TRBV5-1,NA,TGCGCCAGCAGCTTGGAGGGGAACACTGAAGCTTTCTTT,CASSLEGNTEAFF
TRBJ1-2,NA,TRBV2,NA,TGTGCCAGCGGTGGGCGGCAGATAGGGAATGGCTACACCTTC,CASGGRQIGNGYTF
TRBJ2-2,TRBD2,TRBV7-6,NA,TGTGCCAGCAGCTTAAGGACTAGCGGGGGGGCCGGCACCGGGGAGCTGTTTTTT,CASSLRTSGGAGTGELFF
TRBJ1-5,TRBD1,TRBV3-1/TRBV3-2,once,TGTGCCAGCACCGACCCTCGGGACAGGGGAAGAAATCAGCCCCAGCATTTT,CASTDPRDRGRNQPQHF
TRBJ2-7,NA,TRBV18,NA,TGTGCCAGCTCAGACAGGCCCTACGAGCAGTACTTC,CASSDRPYEQYF